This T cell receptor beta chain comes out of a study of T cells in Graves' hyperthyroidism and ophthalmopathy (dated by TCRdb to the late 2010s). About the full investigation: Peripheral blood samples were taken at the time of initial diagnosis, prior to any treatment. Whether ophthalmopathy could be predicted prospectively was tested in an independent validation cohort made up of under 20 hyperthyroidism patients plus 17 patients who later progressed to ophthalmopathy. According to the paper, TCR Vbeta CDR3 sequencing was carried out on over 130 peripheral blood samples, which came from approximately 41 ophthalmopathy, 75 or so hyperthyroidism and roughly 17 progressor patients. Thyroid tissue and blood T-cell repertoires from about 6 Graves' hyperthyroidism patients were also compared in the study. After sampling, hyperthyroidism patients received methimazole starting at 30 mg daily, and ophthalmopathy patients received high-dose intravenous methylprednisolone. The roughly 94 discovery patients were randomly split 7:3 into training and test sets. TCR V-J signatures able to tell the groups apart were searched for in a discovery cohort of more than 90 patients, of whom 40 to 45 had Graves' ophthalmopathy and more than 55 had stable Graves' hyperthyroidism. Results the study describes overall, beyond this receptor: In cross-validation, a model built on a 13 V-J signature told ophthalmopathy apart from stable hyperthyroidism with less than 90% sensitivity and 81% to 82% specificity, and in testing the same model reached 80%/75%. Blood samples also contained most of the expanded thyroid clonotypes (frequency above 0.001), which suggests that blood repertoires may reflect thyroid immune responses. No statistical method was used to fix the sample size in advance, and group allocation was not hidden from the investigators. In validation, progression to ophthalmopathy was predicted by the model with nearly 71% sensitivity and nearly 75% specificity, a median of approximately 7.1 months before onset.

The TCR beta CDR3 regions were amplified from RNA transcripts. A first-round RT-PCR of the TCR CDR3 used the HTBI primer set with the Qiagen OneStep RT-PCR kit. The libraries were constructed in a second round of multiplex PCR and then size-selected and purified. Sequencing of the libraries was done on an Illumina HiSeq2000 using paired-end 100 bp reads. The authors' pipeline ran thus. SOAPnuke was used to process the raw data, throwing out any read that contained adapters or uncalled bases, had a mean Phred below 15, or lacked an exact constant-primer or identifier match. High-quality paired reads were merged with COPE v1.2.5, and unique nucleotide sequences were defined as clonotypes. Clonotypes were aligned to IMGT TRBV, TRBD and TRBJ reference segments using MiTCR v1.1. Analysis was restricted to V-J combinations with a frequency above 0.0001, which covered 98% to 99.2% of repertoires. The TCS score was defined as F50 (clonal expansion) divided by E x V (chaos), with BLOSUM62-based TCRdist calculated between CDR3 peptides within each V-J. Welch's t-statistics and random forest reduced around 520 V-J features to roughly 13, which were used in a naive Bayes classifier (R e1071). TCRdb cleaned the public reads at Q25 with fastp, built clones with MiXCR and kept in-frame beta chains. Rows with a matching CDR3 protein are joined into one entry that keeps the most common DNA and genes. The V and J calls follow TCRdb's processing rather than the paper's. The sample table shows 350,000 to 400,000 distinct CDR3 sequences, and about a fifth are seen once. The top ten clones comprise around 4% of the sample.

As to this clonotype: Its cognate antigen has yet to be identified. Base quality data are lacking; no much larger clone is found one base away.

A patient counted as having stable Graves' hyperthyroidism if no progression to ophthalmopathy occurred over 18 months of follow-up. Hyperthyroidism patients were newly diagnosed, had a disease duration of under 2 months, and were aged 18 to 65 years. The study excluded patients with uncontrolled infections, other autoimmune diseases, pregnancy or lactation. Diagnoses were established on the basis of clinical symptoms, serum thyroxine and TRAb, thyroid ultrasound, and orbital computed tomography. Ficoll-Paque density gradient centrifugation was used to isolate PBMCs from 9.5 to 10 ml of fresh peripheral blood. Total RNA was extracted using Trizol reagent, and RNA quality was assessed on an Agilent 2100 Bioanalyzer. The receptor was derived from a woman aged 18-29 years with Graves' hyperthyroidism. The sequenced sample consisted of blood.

The sequence in DNA is TGTGCCAGCAGTTACTCGGGTTTGTGGCGGGGGGTGCCCCCAACGCAGTATTTT. The resulting protein is CASSYSGLWRGVPPTQYF. Recombination joined TRBV6-2 or TRBV6-3 with TRBJ2-3, with TRBD2 identical over 8 junction bases. The CDR3 runs 18 amino acids, cysteine and phenylalanine included. Of all the DNA, just the CDR3 is kept, 54 bases in frame from base 1. The germline V gene supplies CDR1 MNHEY and CDR2 SVGEGT. V loses 0 bases at its end and J loses 9 bases; junction bases beyond the gene matches: 17.